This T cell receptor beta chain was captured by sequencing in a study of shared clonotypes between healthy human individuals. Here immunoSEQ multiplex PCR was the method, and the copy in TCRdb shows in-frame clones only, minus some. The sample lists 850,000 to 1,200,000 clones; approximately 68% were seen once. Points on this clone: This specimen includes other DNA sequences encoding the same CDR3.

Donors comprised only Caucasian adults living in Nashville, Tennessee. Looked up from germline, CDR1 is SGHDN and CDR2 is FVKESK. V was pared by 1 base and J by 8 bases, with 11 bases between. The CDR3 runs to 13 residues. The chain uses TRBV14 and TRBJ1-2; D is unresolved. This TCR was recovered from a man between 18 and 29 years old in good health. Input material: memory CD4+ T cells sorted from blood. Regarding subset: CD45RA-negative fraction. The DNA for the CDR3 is TGTGCCAGCAGCCAAGTGTCAGTCCGAGGCTACACCTTC. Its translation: CASSQVSVRGYTF.